This T cell receptor beta chain was sequenced during a study of T cell repertoires in cytomegalovirus infection. Regarding this clonotype: Its target is unknown.

The CDR3 has 13 residues. V shed 6 bases and J shed 0 bases, with 11 bases lying between them. Germline values: CDR1 DFQATT, CDR2 SNEGSKA (reference sequence). TCRdb re-called the reads through MiXCR, storing one row per CDR3 protein. Of about 500,000 distinct CDR3 sequences listed, roughly 34% were seen once; the top ten hold roughly 15%. The source material was cultured PBMCs, sampled from culture after CMV antigen stimulation. This TCR was recovered from a human donor in good health (CMV status not recorded). Some clones in this sample may be carry-over from other donors' samples. The chain uses TRBV20-1 and TRBJ1-2; unclear D gene. The CDR3 sequence: CSALTEANYGYTF. The DNA for the CDR3 is TGCAGTGCGCTGACGGAGGCTAACTATGGCTACACCTTC.